The entry below gives a single TCR beta chain sequence along with its context. The sample comes from a study of blood T cell repertoires in COVID-19. Overall study context: PBMCs, B-cell-depleted T cells, or T cells provided the cDNA or gDNA that made up the material.

This CDR3 contains 16 residues. Per the germline V gene, CDR1 is MDHEN and CDR2 is SYDVKM. With V trimmed by 1 base and J by 1 base, 2 bases remained unmatched. Generated by immunoSEQ multiplex PCR, the TCRdb table keeps only in-frame clones and is missing some. The data contain fewer than 250,000 clones, 70% to 80% of them singletons. J is TRBJ2-2 and V is TRBV28, with 8 bases matching TRBD1. The source of this sequence is a woman aged 45-65 years with acute or convalescent COVID-19. Sequencing input: peripheral blood. CDR3 amino acids: CASSLSTGGNTGELFF. For the CDR3, the DNA is TGTGCCAGCAGTTTATCTACAGGGGGGAACACCGGGGAGCTGTTTTTT. The complete variable domain, with remaining parts taken from reference TRBV28 and TRBJ2-2, reads DVKVTQSSRYLVKRTGEKVFLECVQDMDHENMFWYRQDPGLGLRLIYFSYDVKMKEKGDIPEGYSVSREKKERFSLILESASTNQTSMYLCASSLSTGGNTGELFFGEGSRLTVL.